The 9 T cell receptor beta chains listed next were all sequenced from one sample in a study of blood T cell repertoires in COVID-19. The data were produced by immunoSEQ multiplex PCR, yet TCRdb's version contains in-frame clones alone and is incomplete. The data hold more than 95,000 clones, with roughly four fifths observed a single time. The sequencing input was peripheral blood. The receptor source for this set is a man aged 25-45 years with COVID-19, enrolled during active disease.

The rearrangement uses TRBV4-3 and TRBJ2-2; D is ambiguous. CDR1 is LGHNA and CDR2 is YSLEER in the germline V gene. The CDR3 consists of 14 residues. V shed 3 bases and J shed 4 bases, with 9 bases lying between them. CDR3 protein: CASSHEVFTGELFF. The CDR3 DNA follows: TGCGCCAGCAGCCATGAGGTGTTCACCGGGGAGCTGTTTTTT.

The chain employs TRBV11-3 and TRBJ1-1; D is unclear. Germline assignment: CDR1 SGHNT and CDR2 YENEEA. The CDR3 sequence is 12 residues long. CDR3 region: CGSSEVNTEAFF. The CDR3 DNA follows: TGTGGGAGTAGTGAGGTGAACACTGAAGCTTTCTTT. Full variable domain (outside the CDR3, taken from reference TRBV11-3 and TRBJ1-1): EAGVVQSPRYKIIEKKQPVAFWCNPISGHNTLYWYLQNLGQGPELLIRYENEEAVDDSQLPKDRFSAERLKGVDSTLKIQPAELGDSAVYLCGSSEVNTEAFFGQGTRLTVV.

The chain employs TRBV5-5 and TRBJ1-1; D gene unclear. Trimming left V 3 bases short and J 3 bases short, with 12 bases between. Germline CDR1 reads SGHKS; CDR2 reads YYEKEE (reference sequence). This CDR3 has 14 residues. The CDR3 here is CASSSGELDTEAFF. The CDR3 DNA is TGTGCCAGCAGCTCTGGAGAATTGGACACTGAAGCTTTCTTT.

The table lists this clone with a few counts. The V call is TRBV28, the J call TRBJ1-2, with 8 bases that match TRBD1. Trimming removed 5 bases from V and 2 bases from J; junction bases left unmatched: 1. This CDR3 has 13 residues. Looked up from germline, CDR1 is MDHEN and CDR2 is SYDVKM. The CDR3: CASSRTGNYGYTF. The CDR3 DNA reads TGTGCCAGCAGTCGGACAGGGAACTATGGCTACACCTTC.

The genes are TRBV9 and TRBJ2-1; 11 positions match TRBD2. Germline CDR1 and CDR2: SGDLS and YYNGEE. The CDR3 extends over 17 amino acids. V lost 4 bases, J lost 3 bases, and 9 bases stayed unmatched. CDR3 DNA: TGTGCCAGCAGCCCCCAGATAGCGGGAGGGGTCTACAATGAGCAGTTCTTC. This sequence encodes CASSPQIAGGVYNEQFF. Supplemented by reference TRBV9 and TRBJ2-1, the full variable domain reads DSGVTQTPKHLITATGQRVTLRCSPRSGDLSVYWYQQSLDQGLQFLIQYYNGEERAKGNILERFSAQQFPDLHSELNLSSLELGDSALYFCASSPQIAGGVYNEQFFGPGTRLTVL.

The chain uses TRBV6-5 and TRBJ2-1, with D perhaps TRBD2 (7 bases). V was cut by 2 bases and J by 2 bases, with 10 bases left in between. Germline CDR1 reads MNHEY; CDR2 reads SVGAGI. CDR3 size: 15 residues. CDR3 protein: CASSYGGAPYNEQFF. The CDR3 nucleotides read TGTGCCAGCAGTTACGGGGGGGCCCCCTACAATGAGCAGTTCTTC.

J is TRBJ2-1 and V is TRBV29-1, with no clear D. The CDR3 extends over 11 amino acids. Trimming shortened V by 8 bases and J by 9 bases, and 14 bases separated the two germline ends. Germline V gene lookup returns CDR1 SQVTM and CDR2 ANQGSEA. The CDR3 bases are TGCAGCTTCTTCGGTTACGTTGAGCAGTTCTTC. Its translation: CSFFGYVEQFF.

The chain's CDR3 is CASSLNQGITEAFF. The CDR3 nucleotides are TGTGCCAGCAGCCTCAATCAGGGTATCACTGAAGCTTTCTTT. This chain uses TRBV11-3 with TRBJ1-1, with a tentative D call TRBD1 (5 bases). The CDR3 extends over 14 amino acids. Germline CDR1 reads SGHNT; CDR2 reads YENEEA. V was cut by 5 bases and J by 4 bases, with 14 bases left in between.

The CDR3 is CASSQDRGFNYGYTF. The CDR3 DNA is TGCGCCAGCAGCCAAGATCGGGGATTTAACTATGGCTACACCTTC. The chain employs TRBV4-3 and TRBJ1-2; no definite D call. CDR3 size: 15 residues. Germline V gene lookup returns CDR1 LGHNA and CDR2 YSLEER. V was shortened by 0 bases and J by 1 base, with 9 bases between the two germline ends.